These T cell receptor beta chains were read from a single sample in a study of blood T cell repertoires in COVID-19. Data came from immunoSEQ multiplex PCR; TCRdb stores just in-frame clones and leaves some out. The repertoire consists of fewer than 400,000 clones, with 85% to 95% occurring once and the leading ten covering less than 4%. The source material was PBMCs or T cells enriched from blood (not recorded which). The receptors were sampled from a woman aged 25 to 39 who had been exposed to COVID-19. CDR3s include the opening cysteine and the closing phenylalanine or tryptophan. The order of the fields is V gene, D gene, CDR3 length, J gene, clone size, CDR3 protein, CDR3 DNA. A D gene is named only where the DNA matches it firmly. Clone sizes are given selectively: once, few, many, or a class where the clone is expanded.

V gene: TRBV10-3; D gene: TRBD1; CDR3 length: 13; J gene: TRBJ1-2; clone size: NA; CDR3 protein: CASGQGKDYGYTF; CDR3 DNA: TGTGCCAGCGGACAGGGTAAGGACTATGGCTACACCTTC
V gene: TRBV3-1/TRBV3-2; D gene: NA; CDR3 length: 15; J gene: TRBJ1-5; clone size: NA; CDR3 protein: CASSQGAYSNQPQHF; CDR3 DNA: TGTGCCAGCAGCCAGGGGGCCTATAGCAATCAGCCCCAGCATTTT
V gene: TRBV7-9; D gene: NA; CDR3 length: 15; J gene: TRBJ1-2; clone size: NA; CDR3 protein: CASSLAGRMGYGYTF; CDR3 DNA: TGTGCCAGCAGCTTGGCAGGGAGGATGGGCTATGGCTACACCTTC
V gene: TRBV9; D gene: NA; CDR3 length: 12; J gene: TRBJ1-3; clone size: NA; CDR3 protein: CASSETGNTIYF; CDR3 DNA: TGTGCCAGCAGCGAGACAGGAAACACCATATATTTT
V gene: TRBV6-6; D gene: NA; CDR3 length: 12; J gene: TRBJ1-2; clone size: once; CDR3 protein: CASSYGGGGYTF; CDR3 DNA: TGTGCCAGCAGTTACGGTGGAGGTGGCTACACCTTC
V gene: TRBV29-1; D gene: TRBD1; CDR3 length: 12; J gene: TRBJ1-2; clone size: NA; CDR3 protein: CSGQDRVHGYTF; CDR3 DNA: TGCAGCGGTCAAGACAGGGTCCATGGCTACACCTTC
V gene: TRBV11-2; D gene: TRBD2; CDR3 length: 17; J gene: TRBJ2-1; clone size: NA; CDR3 protein: CASSSPRVAGFYNEQFF; CDR3 DNA: TGTGCCAGCAGCTCCCCACGAGTAGCGGGCTTCTACAATGAGCAGTTCTTC
V gene: TRBV7-2; D gene: NA; CDR3 length: 16; J gene: TRBJ2-5; clone size: once; CDR3 protein: CASSLSLKARGETQYF; CDR3 DNA: TGTGCCAGCAGCTTATCTCTCAAGGCCCGGGGGGAGACCCAGTACTTC
V gene: TRBV11-3; D gene: TRBD2; CDR3 length: 13; J gene: TRBJ2-5; clone size: NA; CDR3 protein: CASSLTSGETQYF; CDR3 DNA: TGTGCCAGCAGCTTAACTAGCGGGGAGACCCAGTACTTC
V gene: TRBV4-1; D gene: TRBD2; CDR3 length: 18; J gene: TRBJ2-1; clone size: NA; CDR3 protein: CASSQDLEAGALYNEQFF; CDR3 DNA: TGCGCCAGCAGCCAAGACTTAGAAGCGGGGGCACTCTACAATGAGCAGTTCTTC
V gene: TRBV7-3; D gene: NA; CDR3 length: 14; J gene: TRBJ1-2; clone size: NA; CDR3 protein: CASSPLPRGSGYTF; CDR3 DNA: TGTGCCAGCAGCCCCCTGCCCAGGGGTAGTGGCTACACCTTC
V gene: TRBV29-1; D gene: NA; CDR3 length: 13; J gene: TRBJ2-1; clone size: NA; CDR3 protein: CSVAAGDYNEQFF; CDR3 DNA: TGCAGCGTTGCGGCAGGGGACTACAATGAGCAGTTCTTC
V gene: TRBV5-8; D gene: TRBD1; CDR3 length: 17; J gene: TRBJ1-5; clone size: NA; CDR3 protein: CASSRPFETGGYQPQHF; CDR3 DNA: TGTGCCAGCAGCCGCCCGTTTGAGACAGGGGGATATCAGCCCCAGCATTTT
V gene: TRBV6-5; D gene: TRBD1; CDR3 length: 13; J gene: TRBJ1-2; clone size: NA; CDR3 protein: CASRTGSNYGYTF; CDR3 DNA: TGTGCCAGCAGGACAGGGAGTAACTATGGCTACACCTTC
V gene: TRBV5-6; D gene: NA; CDR3 length: 15; J gene: TRBJ2-2; clone size: NA; CDR3 protein: CASSPVELNTGELFF; CDR3 DNA: TGTGCCAGCAGCCCGGTGGAGCTGAACACCGGGGAGCTGTTTTTT
V gene: TRBV7-9; D gene: TRBD2; CDR3 length: 15; J gene: TRBJ2-2; clone size: NA; CDR3 protein: CASSRLAGKIGELFF; CDR3 DNA: TGTGCCAGCAGCCGACTAGCGGGGAAGATCGGGGAGCTGTTTTTT
V gene: TRBV9; D gene: TRBD2; CDR3 length: 15; J gene: TRBJ2-1; clone size: NA; CDR3 protein: CASSSGTSGYNEQFF; CDR3 DNA: TGTGCCAGCAGCTCCGGGACTAGCGGCTACAATGAGCAGTTCTTC
V gene: TRBV9; D gene: TRBD1; CDR3 length: 15; J gene: TRBJ1-2; clone size: NA; CDR3 protein: CASSVDGTGGYGYTF; CDR3 DNA: TGTGCCAGCAGCGTAGATGGGACAGGGGGGTATGGCTACACCTTC
V gene: TRBV29-1; D gene: NA; CDR3 length: 13; J gene: TRBJ1-2; clone size: NA; CDR3 protein: CSVHKTVNYGYTF; CDR3 DNA: TGCAGCGTCCATAAGACAGTAAACTATGGCTACACCTTC
V gene: TRBV18; D gene: TRBD2; CDR3 length: 15; J gene: TRBJ2-7; clone size: NA; CDR3 protein: CASSPLAVSSYEQYF; CDR3 DNA: TGTGCCAGCTCACCCCTAGCGGTGAGCTCCTACGAGCAGTACTTC
V gene: TRBV13; D gene: NA; CDR3 length: 14; J gene: TRBJ1-1; clone size: NA; CDR3 protein: CASSGRGGGTEAFF; CDR3 DNA: TGTGCCAGCAGCGGTCGTGGGGGGGGCACTGAAGCTTTCTTT
V gene: TRBV24-1; D gene: NA; CDR3 length: 16; J gene: TRBJ1-3; clone size: NA; CDR3 protein: CATSGGRRHSGNTIYF; CDR3 DNA: TGTGCCACCAGTGGGGGGAGGCGGCACTCTGGAAACACCATATATTTT
V gene: TRBV5-6; D gene: TRBD1; CDR3 length: 14; J gene: TRBJ1-2; clone size: NA; CDR3 protein: CASSQTGGDYGYTF; CDR3 DNA: TGTGCCAGCAGCCAGACAGGGGGAGATTATGGCTACACCTTC
V gene: TRBV7-9; D gene: NA; CDR3 length: 13; J gene: TRBJ2-3; clone size: NA; CDR3 protein: CASSFGGVDTQYF; CDR3 DNA: TGTGCCAGCAGCTTTGGCGGGGTGGATACGCAGTATTTT
V gene: TRBV9; D gene: TRBD2; CDR3 length: 15; J gene: TRBJ2-1; clone size: NA; CDR3 protein: CASSPRGGAYNEQFF; CDR3 DNA: TGTGCCAGCAGCCCCCGGGGGGGCGCCTACAATGAGCAGTTCTTC
V gene: TRBV6-6; D gene: TRBD1; CDR3 length: 17; J gene: TRBJ2-3; clone size: NA; CDR3 protein: CASSRRRGRVGTDTQYF; CDR3 DNA: TGTGCCAGCAGTCGGAGAAGGGGGCGCGTGGGCACAGATACGCAGTATTTT
V gene: TRBV10-1; D gene: NA; CDR3 length: 13; J gene: TRBJ2-5; clone size: NA; CDR3 protein: CASICQGQETQYF; CDR3 DNA: TGCGCCAGCATTTGCCAGGGTCAAGAGACCCAGTACTTC
V gene: TRBV7-9; D gene: TRBD1; CDR3 length: 13; J gene: TRBJ2-7; clone size: NA; CDR3 protein: CASSVGQGSEQYF; CDR3 DNA: TGTGCCAGCAGCGTGGGACAGGGCTCCGAGCAGTACTTC
V gene: TRBV6-2/TRBV6-3; D gene: NA; CDR3 length: 12; J gene: TRBJ2-1; clone size: once; CDR3 protein: CASSYTTNEQFF; CDR3 DNA: TGTGCCAGCAGTTACACAACCAATGAGCAGTTCTTC
V gene: TRBV9; D gene: NA; CDR3 length: 12; J gene: TRBJ1-2; clone size: NA; CDR3 protein: CASSVEGYGYTF; CDR3 DNA: TGTGCCAGCAGCGTAGAGGGGTATGGCTACACCTTC
V gene: TRBV6-1; D gene: TRBD1; CDR3 length: 18; J gene: TRBJ1-1; clone size: NA; CDR3 protein: CASSEALDRAPMNTEAFF; CDR3 DNA: TGTGCCAGCAGTGAGGCACTCGACAGGGCCCCGATGAACACTGAAGCTTTCTTT
V gene: TRBV21-1; D gene: NA; CDR3 length: 19; J gene: TRBJ1-3; clone size: NA; CDR3 protein: CASSRGPRGGSNSGNTIYF; CDR3 DNA: TGTGCCAGCAGCCGAGGCCCAAGGGGCGGCTCAAACTCTGGAAACACCATATATTTT
V gene: TRBV27; D gene: NA; CDR3 length: 15; J gene: TRBJ2-4; clone size: NA; CDR3 protein: CASSPSQGTKNIQYF; CDR3 DNA: TGTGCCAGCAGCCCCTCGCAGGGAACCAAAAACATTCAGTACTTC
V gene: TRBV27; D gene: TRBD1; CDR3 length: 14; J gene: TRBJ1-2; clone size: NA; CDR3 protein: CASSTRTGGYGYTF; CDR3 DNA: TGTGCCAGCAGTACTAGGACAGGGGGCTATGGCTACACCTTC
V gene: TRBV5-1; D gene: TRBD2; CDR3 length: 15; J gene: TRBJ2-3; clone size: NA; CDR3 protein: CASSPGLAGSDTQYF; CDR3 DNA: TGCGCCAGCAGCCCGGGACTAGCGGGGTCAGATACGCAGTATTTT
V gene: TRBV23-1; D gene: TRBD1; CDR3 length: 18; J gene: TRBJ1-4; clone size: NA; CDR3 protein: CASTYTKDSGQENEKLFF; CDR3 DNA: TGCGCCAGCACCTATACTAAAGACTCGGGACAGGAGAATGAAAAACTGTTTTTT
V gene: TRBV4-3; D gene: TRBD2; CDR3 length: 17; J gene: TRBJ2-7; clone size: NA; CDR3 protein: CASSQTIAGLLSYEQYF; CDR3 DNA: TGCGCCAGCAGCCAAACCATAGCGGGGCTACTCTCCTACGAGCAGTACTTC